These T cell receptor beta chains were read from a single sample in a study of T cell repertoires in cytomegalovirus infection. TCRdb fed the reads into MiXCR, producing one record per CDR3 protein. The repertoire includes about 830,000 distinct CDR3 sequences, around a third of them detected once, and 9.5% to 15% sits in the top ten. No antigen has been assigned to these receptors. The input for sequencing was cultured CD8+ T cells from PBMCs, taken from culture after CMV antigen stimulation. All receptors come from a human donor in good health (CMV status not recorded). Some clones in this sample may be carry-over from other donors' samples. Each CDR3 is given with its conserved first and last residue. D genes are given only for firm matches.

.,TRBV20-1,TRBJ2-3,CSARDIQGKDTQYF
.,TRBV28,TRBJ1-3,CASRILGYSGNTIYF
.,TRBV7-3,TRBJ2-2,CASSLILNTGELFF
TRBD2,TRBV14,TRBJ2-3,CASSQDSAATVVAGVFADTQYF
TRBD1,TRBV7-3,TRBJ1-1,CASSITGRGPYTEAFF
TRBD1,TRBV7-9,TRBJ2-3,CASSFGQESTDTQYF
TRBD1,TRBV29-1,TRBJ2-1,CSVEYVRDRGPYNEQFF
.,TRBV4-1,TRBJ1-1,CASSQVVGNTEAFF
TRBD1,TRBV6-1,TRBJ2-4,CASRGDRFYIQYF
TRBD1,TRBV20-1,TRBJ1-5,CSAVTGTGARSNQPQHF
TRBD1,TRBV19,TRBJ1-5,CASRIRGTGDNQPQHF
.,TRBV29-1,TRBJ1-1,CSVEDLLLGIEAFF
.,TRBV6-2/TRBV6-3,TRBJ2-5,CTSGAGGYIETQYF
TRBD1,TRBV4-1,TRBJ1-1,CASSQRDREDTEAFF
TRBD2,TRBV7-2,TRBJ2-7,CASSLGVWTSPGNEQYF
.,TRBV7-9,TRBJ2-7,CASSFADSNYEQYF
.,TRBV4-1,TRBJ2-1,CASSHAGNEQFF
.,TRBV7-6,TRBJ1-6,CASSLEGLSPLHF
.,TRBV28,TRBJ2-6,CASISGGTNSGANVLTF